This T cell receptor (beta chain) was recorded in a study of blood T cells in healthy people across ages. Study-wide points: Naive CD4+ cells and diversity were both higher in long-lived donors than in aged donors.

Concerning this clonotype: Its specificity is unknown.

With a J-beta primer mix and a sample-barcoded 5' primer, a second PCR ran about 7 to 11 cycles. TCRdb independently ran MiXCR on the 5' RACE reads; one entry per CDR3 protein. Altogether 550,000 to 700,000 distinct CDR3 sequences are present, roughly 28% being singletons, with the ten largest covering approximately 18%. V was clipped by 7 bases and J by 7 bases; unmatched bases: 7. This CDR3 has 14 amino acids. CDR1 and CDR2 from the germline V gene are MNHEY and SVGEGT. Sequencing input: blood. The sequence was collected from a woman between 65 and 79 years old in good health. V is TRBV6-2 or TRBV6-3 and J is TRBJ2-1; 10 positions match TRBD2. As DNA, the CDR3 is TGTGCCAGCACGAGCGGGGGGGCTTGGAATGAGCAGTTCTTC. Translated, it gives CASTSGGAWNEQFF.